This T cell receptor beta chain was recorded in a study of cytomegalovirus exposure and HLA in healthy donors. Study summary: A prior analysis found roughly 110 million unique TCR beta sequences from 150 million to 200 million T cells.

PCR involved 60 Vbeta and 13 Jbeta primers. Profiling relied on immunoSEQ multiplex PCR, and the TCRdb table lists in-frame clones only, not all of them. The data show nearly 110,000 clones, roughly 74% seen once. This TCR was recovered from a middle-aged man in good health and CMV-seronegative. Sequenced input: PBMCs.

The chain's CDR3 is CASSSGLLPNTEAFF. CDR3 nucleotides: TGTGCCAGCAGCTCGGGACTGTTACCGAACACTGAAGCTTTCTTT. This rearrangement joins TRBV5-4 to TRBJ1-1; tentative D call: TRBD1 (5 bases). Germline values: CDR1 SGHNT, CDR2 YYREEE (reference sequence). The V end was cut by 3 bases, the J end by 1 base, with 13 bases between. The CDR3 loop spans 15 amino acids.